The TCR beta chain under discussion was sequenced for a study of blood T cell repertoires in COVID-19. Study summary: Samples taken during acute and convalescent COVID-19 were collected in the United States, Italy and Spain. PBMCs, B-cell-depleted T cells, or T cells were the source of the cDNA or gDNA that made up the material.

Methods used by the authors: Reference gene primer amplification gave nucleated cell count estimates. The assay was immunoSEQ multiplex PCR, and TCRdb's table has in-frame clones only and misses some. That table is the source of V, J and clone size, and D and trimming were worked out from the DNA. Here the sample spans 95,000 or so clones, approximately 87% being singletons. V was clipped by 5 bases and J by 0 bases, with 10 bases between them. Germline V gene data show CDR1 as SNHLY and CDR2 as FYNNEI. The CDR3 length is 14 residues. Sequenced material: peripheral blood. The chain recombines TRBV2 with TRBJ1-1; D ambiguous. This receptor was taken from a human donor in a cohort sampled during active COVID-19. The CDR3 spells CASSQLAVNTEAFF. CDR3 nucleotides: TGTGCCAGCAGTCAATTGGCTGTGAACACTGAAGCTTTCTTT.